This T cell receptor beta chain originates from a study of shared clonotypes between healthy human individuals. About the research overall: Every donor yielded three CD4 naive, three CD4 memory, two CD8 naive and one CD8 memory plate. Whole-study results and caveats: Sharing of clonotypes among donors was expected to vary with sequencing depth.

The V end lost 4 bases, the J end lost 1 base, and 15 bases lay between the germline ends. Germline loops: CDR1 SGHRS, CDR2 YFSETQ. The CDR3 spans 15 residues. For this clone: The antigen is undetermined.

The input for sorted-subset replicate PCRs was approximately 200 ng DNA, around 27,000 T cell genomes. Using immunoSEQ multiplex PCR, the repertoire was profiled, and TCRdb retains in-frame clones only, with some absent. The sample has 2,500,000 or so clones; roughly 93% are singletons. Donors comprised only Caucasian adults living in Nashville, Tennessee. Sequences were obtained from naive CD4+ T cells from PBMCs. The subset was: CD45RA+ positively selected. The chain carries TRBV5-1 and TRBJ2-7; D remains unclear. This TCR was sampled from a man aged 18 to 29 in good health. Some clones in this sample may be carry-over from other donors' samples. CDR3 sequence: CASSPGYVSSYEQYF. DNA of the CDR3: TGCGCCAGCAGCCCCGGATACGTTTCTTCCTACGAGCAGTACTTC.